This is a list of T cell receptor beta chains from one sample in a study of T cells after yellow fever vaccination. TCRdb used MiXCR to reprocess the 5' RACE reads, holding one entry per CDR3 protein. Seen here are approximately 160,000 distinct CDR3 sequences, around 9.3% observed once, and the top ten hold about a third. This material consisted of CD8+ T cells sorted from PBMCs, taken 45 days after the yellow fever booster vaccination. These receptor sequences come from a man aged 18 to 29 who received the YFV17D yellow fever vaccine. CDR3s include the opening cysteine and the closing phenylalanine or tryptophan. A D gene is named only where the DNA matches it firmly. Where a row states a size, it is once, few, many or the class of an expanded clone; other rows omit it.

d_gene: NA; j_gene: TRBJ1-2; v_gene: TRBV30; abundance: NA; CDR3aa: CAWSVLVTANYGYTF; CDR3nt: TGTGCCTGGAGTGTACTGGTGACAGCTAACTATGGCTACACCTTC
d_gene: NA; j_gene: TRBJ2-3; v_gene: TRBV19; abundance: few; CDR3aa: CASSRWGPDTQYF; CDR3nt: TGTGCCAGTAGTAGATGGGGACCAGATACGCAGTATTTT
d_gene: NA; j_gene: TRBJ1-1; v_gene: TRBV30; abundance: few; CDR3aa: CAWQQGIAFF; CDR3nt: TGTGCCTGGCAACAGGGAATAGCTTTCTTT
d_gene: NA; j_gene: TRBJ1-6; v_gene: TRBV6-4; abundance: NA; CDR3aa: CASSEMAANSPLHF; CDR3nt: TGTGCCAGCAGTGAGATGGCAGCTAATTCACCCCTCCACTTT
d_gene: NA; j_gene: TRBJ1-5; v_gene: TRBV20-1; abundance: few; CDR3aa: CSARGLDTRVDSNQPQHF; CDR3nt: TGCAGTGCTAGGGGGCTTGACACGAGGGTCGATAGCAATCAGCCCCAGCATTTT
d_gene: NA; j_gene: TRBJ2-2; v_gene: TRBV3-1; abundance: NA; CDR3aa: CASSPNGGELFF; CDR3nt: TGTGCCAGCAGCCCCAATGGCGGGGAGCTGTTTTTT
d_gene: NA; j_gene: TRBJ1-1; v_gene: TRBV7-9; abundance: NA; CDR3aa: CASSSIETEAFF; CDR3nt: TGTGCCAGCAGCTCCATCGAGACTGAAGCTTTCTTT
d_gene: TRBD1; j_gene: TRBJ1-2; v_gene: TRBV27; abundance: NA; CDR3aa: CASSFSPGQGVSF; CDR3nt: TGTGCCAGCAGTTTCTCACCGGGACAGGGGGTTTCCTTC
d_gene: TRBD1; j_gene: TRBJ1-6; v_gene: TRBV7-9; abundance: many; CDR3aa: CASSSADRGLTPLHF; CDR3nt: TGTGCCAGCAGCTCAGCCGACAGGGGGCTGACACCCCTCCACTTT
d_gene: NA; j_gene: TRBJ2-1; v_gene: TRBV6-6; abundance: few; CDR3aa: CASRSVGGLEQFF; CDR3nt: TGTGCCAGCAGGTCGGTGGGGGGTTTAGAGCAGTTCTTC
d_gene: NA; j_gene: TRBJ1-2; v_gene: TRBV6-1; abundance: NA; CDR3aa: CASRDPRGSDGYTF; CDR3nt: TGTGCCAGCAGAGACCCCCGGGGATCCGATGGCTACACCTTC
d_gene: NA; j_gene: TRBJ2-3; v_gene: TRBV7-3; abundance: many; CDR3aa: CASSLTGLDTDTQYF; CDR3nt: TGTGCCAGCAGCTTAACTGGCCTAGACACAGATACGCAGTATTTT
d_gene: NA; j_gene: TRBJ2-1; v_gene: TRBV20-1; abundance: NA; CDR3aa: CSARGEGRWIYEQFF; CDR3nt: TGCAGTGCTAGAGGTGAGGGGCGATGGATCTATGAGCAGTTCTTC
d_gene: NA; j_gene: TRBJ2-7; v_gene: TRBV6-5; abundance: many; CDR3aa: CASSYSGESYEQYF; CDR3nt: TGTGCCAGCAGTTACTCAGGAGAATCCTACGAGCAGTACTTC
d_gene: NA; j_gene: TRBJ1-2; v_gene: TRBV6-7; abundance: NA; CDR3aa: CASSYKRQYGYTF; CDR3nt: TGTGCCAGCAGTTACAAGAGGCAGTATGGCTACACCTTC
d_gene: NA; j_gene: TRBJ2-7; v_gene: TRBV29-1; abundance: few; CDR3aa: CSAQDPRDSYEQYF; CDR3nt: TGCAGCGCCCAAGATCCGCGGGACTCCTACGAGCAGTACTTC
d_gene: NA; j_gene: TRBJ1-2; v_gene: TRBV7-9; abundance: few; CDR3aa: CASSQVGQGNYGYTF; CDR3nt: TGTGCCAGCAGCCAAGTCGGGCAGGGAAACTATGGCTACACCTTC
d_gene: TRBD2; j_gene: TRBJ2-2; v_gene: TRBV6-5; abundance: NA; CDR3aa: CASSYSGAGETGELFF; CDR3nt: TGTGCCAGCAGTTACTCCGGAGCGGGGGAAACCGGGGAGCTGTTTTTT
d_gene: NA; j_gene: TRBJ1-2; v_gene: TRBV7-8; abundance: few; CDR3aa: CASSSSRGGDNYGYTF; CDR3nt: TGTGCCAGCAGCTCCTCGAGGGGAGGGGATAACTATGGCTACACCTTC
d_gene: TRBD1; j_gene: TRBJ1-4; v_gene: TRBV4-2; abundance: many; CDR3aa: CASSQDRDRGSEKLFF; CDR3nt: TGTGCCAGCAGCCAAGATCGGGACAGGGGGAGTGAAAAACTGTTTTTT
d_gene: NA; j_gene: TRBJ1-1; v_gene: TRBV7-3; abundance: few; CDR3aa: CASSARMNTEAFF; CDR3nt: TGTGCCAGCAGCGCCCGCATGAACACTGAAGCTTTCTTT
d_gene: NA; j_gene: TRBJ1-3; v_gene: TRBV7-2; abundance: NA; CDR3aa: CASSPDSLYAFSGNTIYF; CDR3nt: TGTGCCAGCAGCCCCGACAGCCTCTATGCTTTCTCTGGAAACACCATATATTTT
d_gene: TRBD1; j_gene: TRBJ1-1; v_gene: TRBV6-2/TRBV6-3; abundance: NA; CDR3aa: CASSYDRGGRLNTEAFF; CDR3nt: TGTGCCAGCAGTTACGATAGAGGGGGCAGATTGAACACTGAAGCTTTCTTT
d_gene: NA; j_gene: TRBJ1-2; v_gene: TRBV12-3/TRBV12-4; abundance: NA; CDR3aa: CASSSIEEVVAGYTF; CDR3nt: TGTGCCAGCAGCTCCATAGAGGAGGTTGTGGCGGGCTACACCTTC
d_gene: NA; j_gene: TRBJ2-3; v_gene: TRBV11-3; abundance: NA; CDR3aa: CASSLGDTRTDTQYF; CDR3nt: TGTGCCAGCAGCTTAGGGGACACGCGCACAGATACGCAGTATTTT
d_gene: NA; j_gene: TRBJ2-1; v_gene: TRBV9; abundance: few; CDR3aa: CASSPPLGGGDEQFF; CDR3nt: TGTGCCAGCAGCCCTCCCCTCGGCGGGGGCGATGAGCAGTTCTTC
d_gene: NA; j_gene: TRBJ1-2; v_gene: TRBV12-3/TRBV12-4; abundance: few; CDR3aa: CASSFSLGIRKGYGYTF; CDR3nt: TGTGCCAGCAGTTTTTCTTTGGGCATCCGAAAAGGCTATGGCTACACCTTC
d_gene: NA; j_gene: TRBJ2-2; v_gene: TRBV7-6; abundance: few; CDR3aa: CASSLVLRIPNTGELFF; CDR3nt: TGTGCCAGCAGCTTAGTTCTGCGAATCCCGAACACCGGGGAGCTGTTTTTT
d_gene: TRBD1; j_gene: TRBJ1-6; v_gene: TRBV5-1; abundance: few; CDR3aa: CASSLGDSNSPLHF; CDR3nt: TGCGCCAGCAGCTTGGGGGACAGTAATTCACCCCTCCACTTT
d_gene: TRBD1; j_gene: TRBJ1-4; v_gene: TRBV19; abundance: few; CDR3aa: CASSKGTGRSTNEKLFF; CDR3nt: TGTGCCAGTAGTAAGGGGACAGGGAGATCAACTAATGAAAAACTGTTTTTT
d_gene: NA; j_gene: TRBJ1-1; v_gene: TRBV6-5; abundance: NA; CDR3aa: CASSLREGGTEAFF; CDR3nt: TGTGCCAGCAGCCTCAGGGAAGGCGGCACTGAAGCTTTCTTT
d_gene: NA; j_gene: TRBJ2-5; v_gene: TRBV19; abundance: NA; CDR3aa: CASSMTGYQETQYF; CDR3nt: TGTGCCAGTAGTATGACAGGTTACCAAGAGACCCAGTACTTC
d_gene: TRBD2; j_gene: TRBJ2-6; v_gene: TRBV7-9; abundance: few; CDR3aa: CASSLSGGGGANVLTF; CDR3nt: TGTGCCAGCAGCCTCAGCGGGGGCGGAGGGGCCAACGTCCTGACTTTC
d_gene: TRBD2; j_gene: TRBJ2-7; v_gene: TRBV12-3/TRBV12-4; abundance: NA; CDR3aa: CASSFGAAGGPYEQYF; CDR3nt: TGTGCCAGCAGTTTCGGGGCGGCGGGGGGGCCGTACGAGCAGTACTTC
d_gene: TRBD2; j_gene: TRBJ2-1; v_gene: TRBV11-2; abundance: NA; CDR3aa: CASSDQASGSSYNEQFF; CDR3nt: TGTGCCAGCAGCGACCAGGCTAGCGGAAGCTCCTACAATGAGCAGTTCTTC
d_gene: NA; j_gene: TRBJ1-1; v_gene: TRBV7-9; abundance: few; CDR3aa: CASSVVRDTNRAEAFF; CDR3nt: TGTGCCAGCAGCGTCGTCCGGGACACTAACCGCGCTGAAGCTTTCTTT
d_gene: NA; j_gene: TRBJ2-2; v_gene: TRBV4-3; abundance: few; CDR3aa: CASSQEGPSTNTGELFF; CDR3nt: TGCGCCAGCAGCCAAGAGGGACCGTCCACGAACACCGGGGAGCTGTTTTTT
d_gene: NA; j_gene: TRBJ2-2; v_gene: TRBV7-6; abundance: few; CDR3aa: CASSLVEQGMAGELFF; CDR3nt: TGTGCCAGCAGCTTAGTAGAACAGGGAATGGCCGGGGAGCTGTTTTTT
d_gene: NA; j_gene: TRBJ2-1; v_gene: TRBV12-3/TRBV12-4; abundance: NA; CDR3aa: CASSLSGVEQFF; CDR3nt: TGTGCCAGCAGTTTAAGTGGTGTGGAGCAGTTCTTC
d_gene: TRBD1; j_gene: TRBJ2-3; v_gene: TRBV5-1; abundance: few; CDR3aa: CASSLSQGQTDTQYF; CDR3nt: TGCGCCAGCAGCTTGAGTCAGGGACAGACAGATACGCAGTATTTT
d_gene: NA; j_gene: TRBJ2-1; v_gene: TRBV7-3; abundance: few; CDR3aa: CASSLLPGDTPYDEQFF; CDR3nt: TGTGCCAGCAGCCTCCTCCCTGGGGACACCCCTTATGATGAGCAGTTCTTC
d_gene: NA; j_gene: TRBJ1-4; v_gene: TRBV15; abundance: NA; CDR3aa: CATSSRGPNEKLFF; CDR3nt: TGTGCCACCAGCAGCCGGGGGCCTAATGAAAAACTGTTTTTT
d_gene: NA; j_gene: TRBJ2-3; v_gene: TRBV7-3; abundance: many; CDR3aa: CASSPSGSSTDTQYF; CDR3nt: TGTGCCAGCAGCCCCTCGGGGTCTAGCACAGATACGCAGTATTTT
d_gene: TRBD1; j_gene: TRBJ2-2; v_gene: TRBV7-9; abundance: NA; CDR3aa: CASSLRTGGLSGELFF; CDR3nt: TGTGCCAGCAGCTTAAGAACAGGGGGCCTATCCGGGGAGCTGTTTTTT
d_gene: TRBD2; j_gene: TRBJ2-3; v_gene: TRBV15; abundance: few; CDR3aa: CATSNRLAGGRQIPLHTQYF; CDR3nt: TGTGCCACCAGCAACAGACTAGCGGGGGGGCGGCAGATACCGCTGCATACGCAGTATTTT
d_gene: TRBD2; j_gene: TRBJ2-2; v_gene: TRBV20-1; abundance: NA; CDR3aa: CSARLMTSGGYPHTGELFF; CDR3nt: TGCAGTGCTAGACTCATGACTAGCGGGGGTTATCCCCACACCGGGGAGCTGTTTTTT
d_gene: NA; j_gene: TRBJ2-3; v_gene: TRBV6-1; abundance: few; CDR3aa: CASDGLADTQYF; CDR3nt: TGTGCCAGCGATGGGTTGGCAGATACGCAGTATTTT
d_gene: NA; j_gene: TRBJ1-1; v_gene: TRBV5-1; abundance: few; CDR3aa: CASSLAGINTEAFF; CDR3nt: TGCGCCAGCAGCTTGGCAGGGATCAACACTGAAGCTTTCTTT
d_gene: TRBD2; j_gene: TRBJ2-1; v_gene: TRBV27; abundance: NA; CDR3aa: CASSLGRGEQFF; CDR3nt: TGTGCCAGCAGTTTAGGGAGGGGAGAGCAGTTCTTC
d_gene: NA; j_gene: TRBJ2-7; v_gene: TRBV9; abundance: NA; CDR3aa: CASSDRGEQYF; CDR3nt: TGTGCCAGCAGCGACCGGGGTGAGCAGTACTTC
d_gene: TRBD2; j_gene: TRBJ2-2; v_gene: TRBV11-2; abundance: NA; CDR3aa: CASSFVAGSGGELFF; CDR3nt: TGTGCCAGCAGCTTTGTAGCGGGGTCGGGCGGGGAGCTGTTTTTT
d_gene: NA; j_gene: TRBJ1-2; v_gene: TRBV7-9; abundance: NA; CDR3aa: CASRDGGDYGYTF; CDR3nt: TGTGCCAGCAGGGATGGGGGAGACTATGGCTACACCTTC
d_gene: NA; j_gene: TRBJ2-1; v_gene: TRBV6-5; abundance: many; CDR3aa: CASNIDLSAVGNEQFF; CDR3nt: TGTGCCAGCAACATTGATCTGTCCGCCGTCGGCAATGAGCAGTTCTTC
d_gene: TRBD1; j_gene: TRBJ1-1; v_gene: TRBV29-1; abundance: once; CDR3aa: CSARSTGGNTEAFF; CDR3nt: TGCAGCGCCCGTTCGACAGGGGGGAACACTGAAGCTTTCTTT